One and the same sample provided the 23 T cell receptor beta chains below, sequenced in a study of shared clonotypes between healthy human individuals. Measured with immunoSEQ multiplex PCR; TCRdb has only the in-frame clones, and not every one. The data contain a few million clones, about 92% of them singletons. The sequenced material came from naive CD4+ T cells from PBMCs. The subset here: CD45RA+ positively selected. All receptors derive from a man between 18 and 35 years old in good health. Some clones in this sample may be carry-over from other donors' samples.

V usage is TRBV6-6 and J usage is TRBJ1-6, with a weak D call TRBD1 (5 bases). Deletions cut 5 bases from V and 9 bases from J, with 11 bases between. The germline V gene has CDR1 MNHNY and CDR2 SVGAGI (reference sequence). The CDR3 length is 13 residues. CDR3 sequence reads: CASSAPGASPLHF. The DNA for the CDR3 is TGTGCCAGCAGTGCCCCCGGGGCTTCACCCCTCCACTTT.

CDR3: CASSLRSTGANVLTF. In DNA, the CDR3 is TGTGCCAGCAGTTTACGGAGCACTGGGGCCAACGTCCTGACTTTC. The chain employs TRBV28 and TRBJ2-6, with D unresolved. The V gene's germline CDR1 is MDHEN and CDR2 SYDVKM. This CDR3 comprises 15 residues. Trimming cost V 2 bases and J 2 bases, with 7 bases left between them.

The chain has TRBV4-3 and TRBJ2-3; 7 nucleotides align to TRBD2. V gave up 1 base and J gave up 4 bases; unmatched junction bases: 8. CDR1 is LGHNA and CDR2 is YSLEER in the germline V gene. The CDR3 loop spans 16 amino acids. The CDR3 region is CASSQASGRSADTQYF. The CDR3 DNA is TGCGCCAGCAGCCAAGCTAGCGGCCGTAGTGCAGATACGCAGTATTTT.

The gene calls are TRBV7-2 and TRBJ2-2; a possible D gene is TRBD2 (6 bases). Germline CDR1 reads SGHTA; CDR2 reads FQGNSA. This CDR3 comprises 17 residues. The V end lost 2 bases, the J end lost 2 bases, and 15 bases lay between the germline ends. The DNA of the CDR3 is TGTGCCAGCAGCTTACGGACTATCGGTTACAACACCGGGGAGCTGTTTTTT. Translation: CASSLRTIGYNTGELFF. The whole variable domain, remainder taken from reference TRBV7-2 and TRBJ2-2, is GAGVSQSPSNKVTEKGKDVELRCDPISGHTALYWYRQSLGQGLEFLIYFQGNSAPDKSGLPSDRFSAERTGGSVSTLTIQRTQQEDSAVYLCASSLRTIGYNTGELFFGEGSRLTVL.

This sequence joins TRBV18 and TRBJ1-2, with 9 bases lining up with TRBD1. The ends lost 3 bases at V and 1 base at J; junction bases unmatched: 3. This CDR3 spans 15 amino acids. Germline V gives CDR1 KGHSH, CDR2 LQKENI. CDR3 protein: CASSPGQGFNYGYTF. The CDR3 DNA reads TGTGCCAGCTCACCGGGACAGGGTTTTAACTATGGCTACACCTTC.

J is TRBJ2-2 and V is TRBV4-2; 10 bases match TRBD1. The CDR3 has 17 amino acids. The germline gives CDR1 LGHNA, CDR2 YNFKEQ. V lost 5 bases, J lost 5 bases, and 11 bases stayed unmatched. For the CDR3, the DNA is TGTGCCAGCAGCGATAAAGACAGGGGGCTCTGGACCGGGGAGCTGTTTTTT. As protein: CASSDKDRGLWTGELFF.

This chain links TRBV5-1 with TRBJ1-5; D remains unclear. CDR1 is SGHRS, CDR2 YFSETQ, per germline. This CDR3 spans 14 amino acids. V was shortened by 4 bases and J by 0 bases, with 8 bases between the two germline ends. The CDR3 DNA reads as TGCGCCAGCAGCCTGGACGTTAGCAATCAGCCCCAGCATTTT. Protein sequence: CASSLDVSNQPQHF.

V is TRBV19 and J is TRBJ1-1, with D maybe TRBD1 (5 bases). The V end lost 3 bases, the J end lost 0 bases, and 11 bases lay between the germline ends. CDR1 is LNHDA and CDR2 is SQIVND in the germline V gene (reference sequence). This CDR3 comprises 15 residues. The CDR3 region has the DNA TGTGCCAGTAGTATGGGAGGAGGGGTGAACACTGAAGCTTTCTTT. Its protein product is CASSMGGGVNTEAFF.

Concerning this clone itself: Other DNA sequences in this sample translate to the same CDR3. CDR3 nucleotide sequence: TGCGCCAGCAGCTTGGTGCTGGGGGAGACCCAGTACTTC. Its protein is CASSLVLGETQYF. The chain carries TRBV5-1 and TRBJ2-5; D unclear. With 0 bases removed from V and 5 bases from J, the gap between germline ends came to 8 bases. The germline CDR1 and CDR2 sequences are SGHRS and YFSETQ. The CDR3 has 13 residues. The full variable domain, its missing parts supplied by reference TRBV5-1 and TRBJ2-5, is KAGVTQTPRYLIKTRGQQVTLSCSPISGHRSVSWYQQTPGQGLQFLFEYFSETQRNKGNFPGRFSGRQFSNSRSEMNVSTLELGDSALYLCASSLVLGETQYFGPGTRLLVL.

This chain uses TRBV10-3 with TRBJ2-7, with 9 bases lining up with TRBD1. Per germline, CDR1 ENHRY and CDR2 SYGVKD. This CDR3 has 17 amino acids. V shed 0 bases and J 4 bases; nucleotides not matched to a gene: 10. In nucleotides, the CDR3 is TGTGCCATCAGTGAGTCGATCGGGACAGGGACGGTATACGAGCAGTACTTC. This gives the protein CAISESIGTGTVYEQYF.

The chain joins TRBV7-3 to TRBJ2-3, with 11 bases fitting TRBD2. After removal of 4 bases from V and 7 bases from J, the junction contained 7 bases not matched to a gene. Germline CDR1 is SGHTA and CDR2 is FQGTGA. The CDR3 consists of 15 residues. CDR3 nucleotide sequence: TGTGCCAGCAGCTACTTAGCGGGAGGGGCACATACGCAGTATTTT. Translation: CASSYLAGGAHTQYF.

This clone was counted once. Additional DNA sequences in this sample encode the identical CDR3. The chain employs TRBV7-3 and TRBJ2-2, with D perhaps being TRBD1 or TRBD2 (5 bases each). The CDR3 length is 14 residues. V lost 5 bases to trimming and J lost 5 bases, with 12 bases between them. In germline, CDR1 is SGHTA, CDR2 FQGTGA. DNA of the CDR3: TGTGCCAGCAGCCGCCAGGGAGCTACCGGGGAGCTGTTTTTT. Translated, it gives CASSRQGATGELFF.

The chain couples TRBV5-4 to TRBJ1-4; D is ambiguous. With 1 base removed from V and 0 bases from J, the gap between germline ends came to 10 bases. Germline CDR1 SGHNT, CDR2 YYREEE (reference sequence). This CDR3 is 16 amino acids long. The CDR3 DNA follows: TGTGCCAGCAGCTTGAGTGGCCTGACAACTAATGAAAAACTGTTTTTT. It translates to CASSLSGLTTNEKLFF.

This chain uses TRBV9 with TRBJ2-6, with D perhaps matching TRBD1 (7 bases). CDR1 and CDR2 (germline): SGDLS, YYNGEE. V lost 1 base and J lost 2, with 22 bases in between. The CDR3 contains 20 residues. The CDR3 DNA sequence: TGTGCCAGCAGCGTAACGAGGCAGGGGGGTTTCACTCCTGGGGCCAACGTCCTGACTTTC. Translating it yields CASSVTRQGGFTPGANVLTF.

V gene TRBV2 combines with J gene TRBJ2-5; 9 bases agree with TRBD1. CDR1 is SNHLY, CDR2 FYNNEI, per germline. The CDR3 runs to 15 residues. With V trimmed by 6 bases and J by 4 bases, 9 bases remained unmatched. The CDR3: CASSLGTGRRETQYF. CDR3 DNA sequence: TGTGCCAGCAGCCTGGGGACAGGGCGGAGAGAGACCCAGTACTTC.

The gene calls are TRBV5-4 and TRBJ2-5; 8 nucleotides match TRBD1. CDR1 SGHNT and CDR2 YYREEE come from the germline V gene (reference sequence). Losses at the gene ends were 5 bases for V and 4 bases for J; bases not matched to a gene: 4. The CDR3 extends over 13 amino acids. CDR3 DNA: TGTGCCAGCAGACGGGGACAGGCAGAGACCCAGTACTTC. This encodes CASRRGQAETQYF.

This sequence joins TRBV30 and TRBJ2-3; 14 nucleotides line up with TRBD2. V dropped 2 bases and J dropped 4; count of bases not matched to a gene: 5. The CDR3 is made up of 16 amino acids. Germline assignment: CDR1 GTSNPN and CDR2 SVGIG (reference sequence). This chain's CDR3 is CAWSTLTSGRADTQYF. In DNA, the CDR3 is TGTGCCTGGAGTACATTGACTAGCGGGAGGGCAGATACGCAGTATTTT.

The chain has TRBV5-1 and TRBJ2-5; 7 bases are a match to TRBD1. This CDR3 comprises 14 residues. Germline V gene lookup returns CDR1 SGHRS and CDR2 YFSETQ. V trimming: 0 bases; J trimming: 5 bases; junction bases outside the gene matches: 4. For the CDR3, the DNA is TGCGCCAGCAGCTTGGAGGGGGCTGACGAGACCCAGTACTTC. Translation: CASSLEGADETQYF.

The rearrangement links TRBV7-9 to TRBJ1-2; 7 bases align to TRBD1. In germline, CDR1 is SEHNR, CDR2 FQNEAQ (reference sequence). The CDR3 is 14 residues long. V lost 5 bases and J lost 4; bases outside the gene matches: 7. The DNA for the CDR3 is TGTGCCAGCAGCGTAGGGACAGACGTCTATGGCTACACCTTC. Its protein is CASSVGTDVYGYTF.

This chain connects TRBV5-1 to TRBJ2-1; 14 bases are shared with TRBD2. This CDR3 region has 16 residues. The germline CDR1 and CDR2 sequences are SGHRS and YFSETQ. V lost 4 bases and J lost 7; bases outside the gene matches: 7. The CDR3 DNA follows: TGCGCCAGCAGCCCCGGGGGGACTAGCGGGAGTAATGAGCAGTTCTTC. The encoded protein is CASSPGGTSGSNEQFF.

This chain uses TRBV5-1 with TRBJ2-5; tentative D call: TRBD1 (6 bases). With 6 bases removed from V and 1 base from J, the gap between germline ends came to 16 bases. The CDR3 spans 15 residues. Germline-derived CDR1 and CDR2 are SGHRS and YFSETQ. CDR3 protein: CASTIGQPIQETQYF. CDR3 coding DNA: TGCGCCAGCACCATCGGACAGCCCATCCAAGAGACCCAGTACTTC.

The CDR3 region has the DNA TGTGCCATCAGTGAGAGGATCGCGGTCCAAGAGACCCAGTACTTC. It yields the protein CAISERIAVQETQYF. The chain carries TRBV10-3 and TRBJ2-5, with D uncertain. V was pared by 2 bases and J by 1 base, with 11 bases between. CDR1 and CDR2 (germline): ENHRY, SYGVKD. The CDR3 is 15 residues long.

The chain is built from TRBV5-6 and TRBJ2-7; TRBD2 matches 11 bases. CDR3 length: 16 amino acids. CDR1 and CDR2 (germline): SGHDT, YYEEEE. The trim removed 6 bases at V and 6 bases at J, leaving 14 bases unmatched. Here the CDR3 reads CASMTSPTSGDREQYF. The CDR3 DNA reads TGTGCCAGCATGACCTCGCCGACTAGCGGGGATCGCGAGCAGTACTTC.